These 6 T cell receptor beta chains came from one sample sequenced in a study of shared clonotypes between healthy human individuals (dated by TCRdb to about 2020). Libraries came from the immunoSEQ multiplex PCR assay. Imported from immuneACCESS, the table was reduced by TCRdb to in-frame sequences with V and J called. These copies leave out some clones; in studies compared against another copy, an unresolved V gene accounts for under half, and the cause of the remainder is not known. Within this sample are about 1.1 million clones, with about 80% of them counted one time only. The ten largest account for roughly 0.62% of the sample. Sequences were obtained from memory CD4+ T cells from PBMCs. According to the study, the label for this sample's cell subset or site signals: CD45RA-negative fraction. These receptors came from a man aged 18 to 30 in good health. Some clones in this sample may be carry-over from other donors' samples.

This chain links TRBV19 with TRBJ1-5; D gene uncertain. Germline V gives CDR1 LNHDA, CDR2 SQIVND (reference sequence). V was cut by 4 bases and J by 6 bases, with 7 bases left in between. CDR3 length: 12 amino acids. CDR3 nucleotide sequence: TGTGCCAGTAGTAGGCGGGGTCAGCCCCAGCATTTT. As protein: CASSRRGQPQHF.

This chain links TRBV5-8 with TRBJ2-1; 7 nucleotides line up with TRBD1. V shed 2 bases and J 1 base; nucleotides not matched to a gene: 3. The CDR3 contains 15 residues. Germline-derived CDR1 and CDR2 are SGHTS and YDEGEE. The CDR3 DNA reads TGTGCCAGCAGCTTACAGGGGAGATCCTACAATGAGCAGTTCTTC. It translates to CASSLQGRSYNEQFF. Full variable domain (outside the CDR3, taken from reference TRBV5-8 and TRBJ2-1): EAGVTQSPTHLIKTRGQQATLRCSPISGHTSVYWYQQALGLGLQFLLWYDEGEERNRGNFPPRFSGRQFPNYSSELNVNALELEDSALYLCASSLQGRSYNEQFFGPGTRLTVL.

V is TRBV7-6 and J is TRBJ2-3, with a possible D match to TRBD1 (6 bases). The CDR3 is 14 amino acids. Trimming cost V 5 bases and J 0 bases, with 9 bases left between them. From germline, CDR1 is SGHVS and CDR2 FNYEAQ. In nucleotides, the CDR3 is TGTGCCAGCAGCCGACAGGTCAGCACAGATACGCAGTATTTT. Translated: CASSRQVSTDTQYF.

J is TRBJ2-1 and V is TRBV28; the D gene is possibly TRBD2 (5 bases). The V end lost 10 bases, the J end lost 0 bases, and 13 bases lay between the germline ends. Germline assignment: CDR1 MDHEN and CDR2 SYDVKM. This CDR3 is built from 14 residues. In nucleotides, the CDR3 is TGTGCCACCTTCCCCGGAGGCTCCTACAATGAGCAGTTCTTC. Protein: CATFPGGSYNEQFF.

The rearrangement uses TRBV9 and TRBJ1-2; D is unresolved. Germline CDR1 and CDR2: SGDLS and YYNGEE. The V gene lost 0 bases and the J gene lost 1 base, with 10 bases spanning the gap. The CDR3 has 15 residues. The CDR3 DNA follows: TGTGCCAGCAGCGTAGAGGCAGTCTTTAACTATGGCTACACCTTC. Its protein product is CASSVEAVFNYGYTF. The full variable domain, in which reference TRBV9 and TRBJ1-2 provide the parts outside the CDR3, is DSGVTQTPKHLITATGQRVTLRCSPRSGDLSVYWYQQSLDQGLQFLIQYYNGEERAKGNILERFSAQQFPDLHSELNLSSLELGDSALYFCASSVEAVFNYGYTFGSGTRLTVV.

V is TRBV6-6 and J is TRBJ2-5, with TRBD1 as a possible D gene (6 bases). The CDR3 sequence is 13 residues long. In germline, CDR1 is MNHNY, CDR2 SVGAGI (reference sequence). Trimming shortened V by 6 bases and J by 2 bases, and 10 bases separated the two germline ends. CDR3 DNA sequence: TGTGCCAGCAGAGAGACAGGACAAGAGACCCAGTACTTC. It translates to CASRETGQETQYF.